Listed below are T cell receptor beta chains from one sample, sequenced in a study of cytomegalovirus exposure and HLA in healthy donors. Profiling relied on immunoSEQ multiplex PCR, and the TCRdb table lists in-frame clones only, not all of them. This table has 210,000 or so clones, around 80% appearing once. Sequenced: PBMCs. These receptors all come from a woman in her sixties or seventies in good health and CMV-seropositive. CDR3s include the opening cysteine and the closing phenylalanine or tryptophan. Fields, in order: J gene, clone size, V gene, D gene, CDR3 DNA, CDR3 protein. D genes are given only for firm matches. Size is stated for part of the rows, as once, few or many counts, or as a class when the clone is expanded.

j_gene: TRBJ2-3; abundance: NA; v_gene: TRBV30; d_gene: TRBD2; CDR3nt: TGTGCCTGGAGTCTCCCATTGACTAGCGGATACACAGATACGCAGTATTTT; CDR3aa: CAWSLPLTSGYTDTQYF
j_gene: TRBJ2-5; abundance: NA; v_gene: TRBV23-1; d_gene: NA; CDR3nt: TGCGCCAGCAGTCAACCGCAGACTTTTGTGCAAGAGACCCAGTACTTC; CDR3aa: CASSQPQTFVQETQYF
j_gene: TRBJ2-1; abundance: NA; v_gene: TRBV5-1; d_gene: TRBD1; CDR3nt: TGCGCCAGCAGCTTGGCCCCAGGGGGCGGCCGTAGTGAGCAGTTCTTC; CDR3aa: CASSLAPGGGRSEQFF
j_gene: TRBJ1-2; abundance: few; v_gene: TRBV5-4; d_gene: NA; CDR3nt: TGTGCCAGCAGCTTGGCCAACGGGAACTATGGCTACACCTTC; CDR3aa: CASSLANGNYGYTF
j_gene: TRBJ2-5; abundance: NA; v_gene: TRBV7-3; d_gene: TRBD2; CDR3nt: TGTGCCAGCAGCCCCCGGGGGGGGCTACAAGAGACCCAGTACTTC; CDR3aa: CASSPRGGLQETQYF
j_gene: TRBJ1-5; abundance: NA; v_gene: TRBV4-1; d_gene: NA; CDR3nt: TGCGCCAGCAGCCCGACAGCGTATCAGCCCCAGCATTTT; CDR3aa: CASSPTAYQPQHF
j_gene: TRBJ2-7; abundance: NA; v_gene: TRBV7-2; d_gene: TRBD2; CDR3nt: TGTGCCAGCACCCTAGGGACTAGCGTTCTTACCTACGAGCAGTACTTC; CDR3aa: CASTLGTSVLTYEQYF
j_gene: TRBJ1-1; abundance: NA; v_gene: TRBV28; d_gene: NA; CDR3nt: TGTGCCAGCAGTTGGCACACTGAAGCTTTCTTT; CDR3aa: CASSWHTEAFF
j_gene: TRBJ1-6; abundance: NA; v_gene: TRBV7-8; d_gene: NA; CDR3nt: TGTGCCAGCAGCCCCTCGGGGGGGAGGGACAATTCACCCCTCCACTTT; CDR3aa: CASSPSGGRDNSPLHF
j_gene: TRBJ2-1; abundance: NA; v_gene: TRBV30; d_gene: TRBD2; CDR3nt: TGTGCCTGGAGTGATCGGACTAGCGTAGGGAATGAGCAGTTCTTC; CDR3aa: CAWSDRTSVGNEQFF
j_gene: TRBJ2-7; abundance: NA; v_gene: TRBV5-1; d_gene: TRBD1; CDR3nt: TGCGCCAGCAGCTGGGGACAGGGGATAAGAGAGCAGTACTTC; CDR3aa: CASSWGQGIREQYF
j_gene: TRBJ1-5; abundance: NA; v_gene: TRBV28; d_gene: NA; CDR3nt: TGTGCCAGCAGGCAAAGAGGACACCTTCAGCATTTT; CDR3aa: CASRQRGHLQHF
j_gene: TRBJ1-3; abundance: NA; v_gene: TRBV6-1; d_gene: NA; CDR3nt: TGTGCCAGCAGTGAAGCGCACTTCTCTGGAAACACCATATATTTT; CDR3aa: CASSEAHFSGNTIYF
j_gene: TRBJ1-2; abundance: NA; v_gene: TRBV11-2; d_gene: NA; CDR3nt: TGTGCCAGCAGCTTATCACGGGGTTCGGGTGGCTACACCTTC; CDR3aa: CASSLSRGSGGYTF
j_gene: TRBJ1-1; abundance: NA; v_gene: TRBV7-2; d_gene: TRBD1; CDR3nt: TGTGCCAGCAGCTTGGTTCCCAGGGGGAGGACTGAAGCTTTCTTT; CDR3aa: CASSLVPRGRTEAFF
j_gene: TRBJ2-2; abundance: NA; v_gene: TRBV25-1; d_gene: NA; CDR3nt: TGTGCCAGCAGTGAATCGGTGGGCAGTGGGCCGAACACCGGGGAGCTGTTTTTT; CDR3aa: CASSESVGSGPNTGELFF
j_gene: TRBJ1-1; abundance: NA; v_gene: TRBV18; d_gene: TRBD1; CDR3nt: TGTGCCAGCTCACCGGGGACAGGGAGGGACACTGAAGCTTTCTTT; CDR3aa: CASSPGTGRDTEAFF
j_gene: TRBJ1-1; abundance: few; v_gene: TRBV12-5; d_gene: TRBD1; CDR3nt: TGTGCTAGTGGTTTGGAGGTGGGACAGGGGCTGTTTGCTGCTTTCTTT; CDR3aa: CASGLEVGQGLFAAFF
j_gene: TRBJ1-5; abundance: NA; v_gene: TRBV10-3; d_gene: TRBD1; CDR3nt: TGTGCCATCAGTGGACAGGGGATGGATCAGCCCCAGCATTTT; CDR3aa: CAISGQGMDQPQHF
j_gene: TRBJ2-1; abundance: NA; v_gene: TRBV11-2; d_gene: NA; CDR3nt: TGTGCCAGCACCTCTAACAGGGTCCATGAGCAGTTCTTC; CDR3aa: CASTSNRVHEQFF
j_gene: TRBJ2-5; abundance: NA; v_gene: TRBV6-6; d_gene: TRBD1; CDR3nt: TGTGCCACCTCGGGGGCAGGGGGCCGCTATGGGACCCAGTACTTC; CDR3aa: CATSGAGGRYGTQYF
j_gene: TRBJ2-7; abundance: NA; v_gene: TRBV5-6; d_gene: NA; CDR3nt: TGTGCCAGCAGCATAAGACAGCGAACCTACGAGCAGTACTTC; CDR3aa: CASSIRQRTYEQYF
j_gene: TRBJ2-5; abundance: NA; v_gene: TRBV5-1; d_gene: NA; CDR3nt: TGCGCCAGCAGCTCCCCGCAGGAGACCCAGTACTTC; CDR3aa: CASSSPQETQYF
j_gene: TRBJ2-3; abundance: NA; v_gene: TRBV7-7; d_gene: NA; CDR3nt: TGTGCCAGCAGCCCCCTCCCCGGGATTAGCACAGATACGCAGTATTTT; CDR3aa: CASSPLPGISTDTQYF
j_gene: TRBJ1-6; abundance: NA; v_gene: TRBV6-5; d_gene: NA; CDR3nt: TGTGCCAGCAGTTACTGGGGGGGCGATTCACCCCTCCACTTT; CDR3aa: CASSYWGGDSPLHF
j_gene: TRBJ1-4; abundance: NA; v_gene: TRBV29-1; d_gene: NA; CDR3nt: TGCAGCGCTTCTGGACAAGGGGGTTGGGAAAAACTGTTTTTT; CDR3aa: CSASGQGGWEKLFF
j_gene: TRBJ2-3; abundance: NA; v_gene: TRBV6-6; d_gene: TRBD2; CDR3nt: TGTGCCACTTCGGGACTAGCAACAGATACGCAGTATTTT; CDR3aa: CATSGLATDTQYF
j_gene: TRBJ2-1; abundance: NA; v_gene: TRBV15; d_gene: TRBD2; CDR3nt: TGTGCCACCAGCAGAGATCACACCGGGACTAGTCATGAGCAGTTCTTC; CDR3aa: CATSRDHTGTSHEQFF
j_gene: TRBJ1-4; abundance: NA; v_gene: TRBV6-5; d_gene: TRBD1; CDR3nt: TGTGCCAGCACCTCCGACAGGGGACATGAAAAACTGTTTTTT; CDR3aa: CASTSDRGHEKLFF
j_gene: TRBJ2-1; abundance: NA; v_gene: TRBV15; d_gene: NA; CDR3nt: TGTGCCACCAGCACCGGAGCCTACAATGAGCAGTTCTTC; CDR3aa: CATSTGAYNEQFF
j_gene: TRBJ2-7; abundance: NA; v_gene: TRBV6-5; d_gene: NA; CDR3nt: TGTGCCAGCAGTTTCGGACGGGGGAAGTCCTACGAGCAGTACTTC; CDR3aa: CASSFGRGKSYEQYF
j_gene: TRBJ1-1; abundance: few; v_gene: TRBV5-1; d_gene: NA; CDR3nt: TGCGCCAGCAGCTTGGATAACCTCGGGGACACTGAAGCTTTCTTT; CDR3aa: CASSLDNLGDTEAFF
j_gene: TRBJ2-5; abundance: NA; v_gene: TRBV9; d_gene: TRBD2; CDR3nt: TGTGCCAGCAGCGTAGGATCGGGGGGGCTTGAGACCCAGTACTTC; CDR3aa: CASSVGSGGLETQYF
j_gene: TRBJ1-6; abundance: NA; v_gene: TRBV2; d_gene: TRBD1; CDR3nt: TGTGCCAGCACCTCGACAGGGATCTCCTATAATTCACCCCTCCACTTT; CDR3aa: CASTSTGISYNSPLHF
j_gene: TRBJ2-1; abundance: NA; v_gene: TRBV2; d_gene: TRBD2; CDR3nt: TGTGCCAGCAGTTTTAGCGGGGGTGACAATGAGCAGTTCTTC; CDR3aa: CASSFSGGDNEQFF
j_gene: TRBJ2-3; abundance: NA; v_gene: TRBV29-1; d_gene: NA; CDR3nt: TGCAGCGTTGTTGAAGCGGGCACAGATACGCAGTATTTT; CDR3aa: CSVVEAGTDTQYF
j_gene: TRBJ1-5; abundance: few; v_gene: TRBV6-5; d_gene: TRBD1; CDR3nt: TGTGCCAGCACCCCGCCCCCGGGACAGGGTCAGCCCCAGCATTTT; CDR3aa: CASTPPPGQGQPQHF